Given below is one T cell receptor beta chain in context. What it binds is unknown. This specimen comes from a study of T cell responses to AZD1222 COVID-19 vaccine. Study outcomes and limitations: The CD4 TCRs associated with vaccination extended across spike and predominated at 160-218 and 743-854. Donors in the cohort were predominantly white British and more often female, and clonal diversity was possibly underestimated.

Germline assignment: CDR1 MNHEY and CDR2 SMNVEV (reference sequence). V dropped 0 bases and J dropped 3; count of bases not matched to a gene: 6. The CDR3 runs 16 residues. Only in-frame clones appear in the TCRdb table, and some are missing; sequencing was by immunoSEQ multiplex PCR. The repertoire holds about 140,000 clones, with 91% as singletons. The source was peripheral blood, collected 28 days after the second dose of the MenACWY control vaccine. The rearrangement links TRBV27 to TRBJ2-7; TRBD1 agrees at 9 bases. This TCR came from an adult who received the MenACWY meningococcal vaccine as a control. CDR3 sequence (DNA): TGTGCCAGCAGTTTATCAATGGGACAGGGTCACTACGAGCAGTACTTC. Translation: CASSLSMGQGHYEQYF.